This TCR beta chain was recorded in a study of neurological immune-mediated disorders. As for the study in general: The 35 or so patients with multiple sclerosis comprised roughly 30 relapsing-remitting cases and 3 secondary progressive cases.

The V gene's germline CDR1 is LGHDT and CDR2 YNNKEL (reference sequence). V gave up 2 bases and J gave up 10 bases, with 6 bases separating them. This CDR3 contains 12 residues. This clonotype came up many times. Its cognate antigen is unknown. TCRdb passed the 5' RACE reads through MiXCR, listing each CDR3 protein once. Altogether around 66,000 distinct CDR3 sequences are present, less than 5.5% being singletons, with the ten largest covering roughly 2.8%. Points from the study as a whole: The phylogenetic placement of 18 of 34 multiple sclerosis patients' repertoires in one related-CDR3 cluster constitutes a possible signature.

This TCR derives from a woman younger than 45 with multiple sclerosis. The chain couples TRBV3-1 to TRBJ2-6; no clear D. What was sequenced was PBMCs. This CDR3 reads CASSQQLNVLTF. CDR3 DNA sequence: TGTGCCAGCAGCCAACAATTGAACGTCCTGACTTTC.